The clone carrying this T cell receptor (beta chain) was seen a handful of times. The target antigen is unknown. The CDR3 is made up of 14 amino acids. Trimming stripped 3 bases from V and 4 bases from J, with 10 bases between. The germline V gene encodes CDR1 MDHEN and CDR2 SYDVKM. Using its own MiXCR run on the 5' RACE reads, TCRdb lists one record per CDR3 protein. This sample yields 150,000 to 200,000 distinct CDR3 sequences, of which 15% to 20% are seen a single time; around 7.6% belongs to the top ten. The data were taken from a study of CD8 T cells in ankylosing spondylitis. Study-wide points: Past research had described some motif variants in reactive arthritis synovial fluid and blood. Seemingly distinctive of ankylosing spondylitis blood was a TCR beta motif formed by eight highly homologous variants.

The chain combines TRBV28 with TRBJ1-5; no reliable D call. The TCR originated in a male donor with ankylosing spondylitis or in good health (not recorded which). Sequenced material: blood, either unsorted or a sorted T cell fraction (not recorded which). The CDR3 coding sequence is TGTGCCAGCAGTTTGGCAGCATTGAATCAGCCCCAGCATTTT. Residues: CASSLAALNQPQHF.